The 8 T cell receptor beta chains below come from one sample, sequenced in a study of blood T cell repertoires in COVID-19. Only in-frame clones appear in the TCRdb table, and some are missing; sequencing was by immunoSEQ multiplex PCR. The sample carries 200,000 to 300,000 clones, approximately 86% recorded once. The sequenced material came from peripheral blood. Every receptor here comes from a human donor in a cohort sampled during active COVID-19.

V and J are TRBV9 and TRBJ2-7, with 9 bases fitting TRBD2. V lost 0 bases and J lost 4; bases outside the gene matches: 11. Germline assignment: CDR1 SGDLS and CDR2 YYNGEE. CDR3 length: 17 amino acids. The CDR3 coding sequence is TGTGCCAGCAGCGTAGCTATCGGAGCGGGGGGCCTTTACGAGCAGTACTTC. Translated, it gives CASSVAIGAGGLYEQYF.

The rearrangement links TRBV6-5 to TRBJ1-5, with 7 bases matching TRBD1. The CDR3 loop spans 15 amino acids. Germline CDR1 and CDR2: MNHEY and SVGAGI. The junction had 10 bases not matched to a gene; V was cut back by 7 bases and J by 4 bases. Written as DNA, the CDR3 is TGTGCCAGCAACCCCGTTGACAGGGTTAATCAGCCCCAGCATTTT. Residues: CASNPVDRVNQPQHF.

The rearrangement uses TRBV19 and TRBJ2-3, with 12 bases fitting TRBD2. V was clipped by 4 bases and J by 0 bases; unmatched bases: 11. The CDR3 extends over 19 amino acids. Looked up from germline, CDR1 is LNHDA and CDR2 is SQIVND (reference sequence). The chain's CDR3 is CASSTYRLAGVHSTDTQYF. As DNA, the CDR3 is TGTGCCAGTAGTACTTACCGACTAGCGGGAGTCCATAGCACAGATACGCAGTATTTT.

The rearrangement joins TRBV6-5 to TRBJ2-2; 10 bases are a match to TRBD1. The CDR3 consists of 13 residues. The germline V gene encodes CDR1 MNHEY and CDR2 SVGAGI. Trimming at V came to 8 bases and at J to 5 bases, leaving 2 bases not matched to a gene. CDR3 nucleotides: TGTGCCAGCCGGGACAGGGGAACCGGGGAGCTGTTTTTT. This codes for CASRDRGTGELFF.

V gene TRBV19 combines with J gene TRBJ1-2; D is ambiguous. Looked up from germline, CDR1 is LNHDA and CDR2 is SQIVND (reference sequence). The V end was cut by 7 bases, the J end by 5 bases, with 20 bases between. CDR3 length: 15 amino acids. The CDR3 nucleotides read TGTGCCAGTACTCGTCCAGGATCCATTCGATATGGCTACACCTTC. Protein sequence: CASTRPGSIRYGYTF.

The chain is built from TRBV30 and TRBJ2-7; D might be TRBD2 (5 bases). Trimming took off 4 bases at V and 4 bases at J, with 14 bases between the two ends. CDR3 length: 13 amino acids. From germline, CDR1 is GTSNPN and CDR2 SVGIG (reference sequence). The CDR3 coding sequence is TGTGCCTGGACCCCGGACCGGACTTACGAGCAGTACTTC. This gives the protein CAWTPDRTYEQYF.

This chain connects TRBV28 to TRBJ2-7; 7 nucleotides match TRBD1. Germline CDR1 and CDR2: MDHEN and SYDVKM. The V gene end was trimmed by 7 bases and the J gene end by 5 bases; junction bases not matched to a gene: 8. The CDR3 loop spans 13 amino acids. The CDR3 nucleotides read TGTGCCAGCAACCAACAGGGGCGGAACGAGCAGTACTTC. This encodes CASNQQGRNEQYF.

This chain joins TRBV30 and TRBJ2-1; TRBD1 agrees at 8 bases. Germline V lookup: CDR1 GTSNPN, CDR2 SVGIG (reference sequence). The V gene end was trimmed by 0 bases and the J gene end by 7 bases; junction bases not matched to a gene: 8. The CDR3 is 15 amino acids. CDR3 protein: CAWSVLVQGANEQFF. The CDR3, as DNA: TGTGCCTGGAGTGTACTGGTTCAGGGGGCGAATGAGCAGTTCTTC.